This T cell receptor (beta chain) was captured in a study of T cell changes during pregnancy in multiple sclerosis (dated by TCRdb to between 2018 and 2021). As for the study more broadly: Changes in the T cell repertoire over the course of pregnancy were examined in this study in women with multiple sclerosis.

The library relied on the immunoSEQ multiplex PCR assay. TCRdb mirrors the immuneACCESS table, restricted to in-frame sequences. Some clones are absent from its copies; in checked studies, under half trace to an unresolved V gene, and the reason for the others is unknown. In all, the sample holds 40,000 or so clones, and 80% to 95% of those were seen once. Together, the top ten hold more than 5% of the sample. A note on this clone: This receptor's antigen is unknown. The record has no base qualities; no much larger clone is one base away.

The CDR3 holds 15 amino acids from the cysteine to the phenylalanine. Of all the DNA, just the CDR3 is kept, 45 bases in frame from base 1. The germline V gene (reference sequence) yields PRHDT for CDR1 and FYEKMQ for CDR2. V ends up 5 bases short and J 5 bases short, with an unmatched junction base count of 7. This TCR was recovered from a female donor with multiple sclerosis, enrolled in a pregnancy study. The starting material was CD8+ T cells from peripheral blood mononuclear cells, obtained in the third trimester of pregnancy. The sequence joins TRBV13 to TRBJ2-1; the junction holds 9 bases that match TRBD1. DNA sequence: TGTGCCAGCAGCCCCGCGGGACAGGGAAACAATGAGCAGTTCTTC. It translates to CASSPAGQGNNEQFF. With all but the CDR3 taken from the reference TRBV13 and TRBJ2-1 genes, the full variable domain is: AAGVIQSPRHLIKEKRETATLKCYPIPRHDTVYWYQQGPGQDPQFLISFYEKMQSDKGSIPDRFSAQQFSDYHSELNMSSLELGDSALYFCASSPAGQGNNEQFFGPGTRLTVL.